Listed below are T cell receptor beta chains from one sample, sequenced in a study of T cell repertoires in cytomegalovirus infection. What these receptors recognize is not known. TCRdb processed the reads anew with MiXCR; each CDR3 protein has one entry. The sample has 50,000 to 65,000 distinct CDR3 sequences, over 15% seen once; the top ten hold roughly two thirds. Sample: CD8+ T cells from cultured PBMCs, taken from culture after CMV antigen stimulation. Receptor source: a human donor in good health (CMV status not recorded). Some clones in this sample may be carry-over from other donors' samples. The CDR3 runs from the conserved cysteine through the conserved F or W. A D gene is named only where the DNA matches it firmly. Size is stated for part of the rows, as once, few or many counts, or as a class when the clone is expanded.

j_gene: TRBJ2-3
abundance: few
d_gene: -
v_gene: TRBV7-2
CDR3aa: CASTISQDTQYF
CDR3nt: TGTGCCAGCACCATCTCGCAAGATACGCAGTATTTT

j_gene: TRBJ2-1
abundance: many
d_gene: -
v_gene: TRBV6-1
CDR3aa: CASSEGEGGSYNEQFF
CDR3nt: TGTGCCAGCAGTGAAGGAGAGGGGGGCTCATACAATGAGCAGTTCTTC

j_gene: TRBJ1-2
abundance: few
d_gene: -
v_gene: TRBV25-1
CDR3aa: CASSEGGNYGYTF
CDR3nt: TGTGCCAGCAGTGAGGGAGGGAACTATGGCTACACCTTC

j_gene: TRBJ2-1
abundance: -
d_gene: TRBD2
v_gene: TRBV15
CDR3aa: CATSTGLAAHNEQFF
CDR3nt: TGTGCCACCAGCACAGGACTAGCGGCTCACAATGAGCAGTTCTTC

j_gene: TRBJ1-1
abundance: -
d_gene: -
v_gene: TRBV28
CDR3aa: CASSIGVTEAFF
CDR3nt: TGTGCCAGCAGTATAGGGGTAACTGAAGCTTTCTTT

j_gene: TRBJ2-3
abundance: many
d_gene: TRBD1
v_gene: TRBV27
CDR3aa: CASSHTGDFTDTQYF
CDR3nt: TGTGCCAGCAGCCATACAGGGGATTTCACAGATACGCAGTATTTT

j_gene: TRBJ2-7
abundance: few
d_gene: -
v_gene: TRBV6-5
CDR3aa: CASSLTPLYEQYF
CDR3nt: TGTGCCAGCAGTTTGACACCACTATACGAGCAGTACTTC

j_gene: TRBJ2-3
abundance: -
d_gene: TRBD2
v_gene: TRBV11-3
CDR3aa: CASSSGAGGRTDTQYF
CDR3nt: TGTGCCAGCAGCTCAGGAGCGGGGGGTCGCACAGATACGCAGTATTTT

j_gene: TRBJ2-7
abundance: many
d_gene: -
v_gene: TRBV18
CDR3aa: CASSPGQGPHEQYF
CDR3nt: TGTGCCAGCTCACCCGGCCAGGGGCCCCACGAGCAGTACTTC

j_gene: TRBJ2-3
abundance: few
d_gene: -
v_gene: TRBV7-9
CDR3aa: CASSDQSRGITDTQYF
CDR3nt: TGTGCCAGCAGCGATCAAAGTCGGGGGATCACAGATACGCAGTATTTT

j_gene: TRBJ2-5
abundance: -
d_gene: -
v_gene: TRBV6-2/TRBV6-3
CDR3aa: CASSYSTAGQETQYF
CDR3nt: TGTGCCAGCAGTTACTCTACGGCTGGCCAAGAGACCCAGTACTTC

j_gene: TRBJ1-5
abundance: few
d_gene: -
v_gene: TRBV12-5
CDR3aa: CASGLEGYNQPQHF
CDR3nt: TGTGCTAGTGGTTTGGAAGGGTACAATCAGCCCCAGCATTTT

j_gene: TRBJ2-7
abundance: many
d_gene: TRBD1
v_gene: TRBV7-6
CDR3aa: CASSLGTGPYEQYF
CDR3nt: TGTGCCAGCAGCTTAGGGACAGGGCCCTACGAGCAGTACTTC

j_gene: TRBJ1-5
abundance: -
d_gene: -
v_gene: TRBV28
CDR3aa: CASSLKGSQQPQHF
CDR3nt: TGTGCCAGCAGTTTAAAGGGCTCGCAGCAGCCCCAGCATTTT

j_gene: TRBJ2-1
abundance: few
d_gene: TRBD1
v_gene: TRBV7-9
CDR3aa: CASSKPTGGHNEQFF
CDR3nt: TGTGCCAGCAGCAAGCCCACAGGGGGTCACAATGAGCAGTTCTTC

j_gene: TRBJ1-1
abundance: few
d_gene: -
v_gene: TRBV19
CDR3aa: CATQPGAGRAEAFF
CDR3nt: TGTGCCACACAACCGGGGGCGGGGAGGGCTGAAGCTTTCTTT

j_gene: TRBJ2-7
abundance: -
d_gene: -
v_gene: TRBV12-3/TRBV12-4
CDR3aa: CASRPSSHPSYEQYF
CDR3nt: TGTGCCAGCAGACCTTCCTCCCACCCTTCCTACGAGCAGTACTTC

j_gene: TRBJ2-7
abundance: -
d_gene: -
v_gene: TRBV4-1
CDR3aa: CASSSGEAVGDEQYF
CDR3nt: TGCGCCAGCAGTTCCGGGGAGGCCGTTGGGGACGAGCAGTACTTC

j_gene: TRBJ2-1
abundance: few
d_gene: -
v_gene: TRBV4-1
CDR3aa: CASSWMDDSSYNEQFF
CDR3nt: TGCGCCAGCAGCTGGATGGATGACAGCTCCTACAATGAGCAGTTCTTC

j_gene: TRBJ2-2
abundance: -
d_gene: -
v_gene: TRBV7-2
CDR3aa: CASSYLGGAGNGELFF
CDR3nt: TGTGCCAGCAGCTACCTCGGGGGCGCCGGGAACGGGGAGCTGTTTTTT

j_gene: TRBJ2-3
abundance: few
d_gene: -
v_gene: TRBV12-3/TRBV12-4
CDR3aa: CASSQTGDTQYF
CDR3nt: TGTGCCAGCAGCCAAACGGGAGATACGCAGTATTTT

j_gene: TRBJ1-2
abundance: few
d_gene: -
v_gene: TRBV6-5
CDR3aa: CASNLRGSTGYTF
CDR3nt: TGTGCCAGCAACCTACGGGGGAGCACAGGCTACACCTTC

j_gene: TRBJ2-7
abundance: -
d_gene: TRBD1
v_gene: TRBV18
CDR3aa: CASSLAGTGPYEQYF
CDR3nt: TGTGCCAGCTCACTTGCCGGGACAGGCCCATACGAGCAGTACTTC

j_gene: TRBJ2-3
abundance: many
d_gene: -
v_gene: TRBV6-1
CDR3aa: CASSEAWGARTDTQYF
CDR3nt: TGTGCCAGCAGTGAAGCCTGGGGGGCCCGCACAGATACGCAGTATTTT

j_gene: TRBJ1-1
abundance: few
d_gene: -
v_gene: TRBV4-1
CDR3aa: CASSQADYTEVFF
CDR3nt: TGCGCCAGCAGCCAGGCTGACTACACTGAAGTTTTCTTT

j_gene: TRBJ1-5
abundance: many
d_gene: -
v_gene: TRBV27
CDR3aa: CASSFQQSHQPQHF
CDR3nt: TGTGCCAGCAGTTTTCAACAGTCACATCAGCCCCAGCATTTT

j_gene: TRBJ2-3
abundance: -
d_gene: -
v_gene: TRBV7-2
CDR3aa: CASSLDRQRSRPDTQYF
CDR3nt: TGTGCCAGCAGCTTAGACCGCCAGCGTTCCCGGCCGGATACGCAGTATTTT

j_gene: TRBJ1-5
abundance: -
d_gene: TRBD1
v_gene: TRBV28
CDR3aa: CASSPRDSYNQPQHF
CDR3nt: TGTGCCAGCAGTCCTCGGGACAGCTACAATCAGCCCCAGCATTTT

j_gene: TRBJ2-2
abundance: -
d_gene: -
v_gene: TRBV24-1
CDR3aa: CATEGQGGGELFF
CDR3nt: TGTGCCACCGAGGGGCAGGGAGGCGGGGAGCTGTTTTTT

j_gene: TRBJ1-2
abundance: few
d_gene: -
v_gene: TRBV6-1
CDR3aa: CASSPQGYGYTF
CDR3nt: TGTGCCAGCAGCCCACAGGGCTATGGCTACACCTTC

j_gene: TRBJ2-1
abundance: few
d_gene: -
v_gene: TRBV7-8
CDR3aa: CASRASSGDEQFF
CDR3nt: TGTGCCAGCAGGGCTAGTTCGGGGGATGAGCAGTTCTTC